The 3 T cell receptor beta chains reported below all come from one sample, sequenced in a study of fetal regulatory T cell absence and autoimmunity. Sequencing was performed with immunoSEQ multiplex PCR; in TCRdb, only in-frame clones are kept and a portion is missing. Of approximately 46,000 clones listed, roughly 83% were seen once; the top ten hold 0.41%. The sequencing sample was made of cord blood. Source of these receptors: a newborn boy with IPEX syndrome.

The rearrangement links TRBV7-2 to TRBJ2-3, with 12 bases lining up with TRBD2. Trimming removed 5 bases from V and 0 bases from J; junction bases left unmatched: 6. Germline CDR1 reads SGHTA; CDR2 reads FQGNSA. This CDR3 has 17 residues. CDR3 residues: CASSAQTSGGSTDTQYF. CDR3 sequence (DNA): TGTGCCAGCAGCGCCCAAACTAGCGGGGGGAGCACAGATACGCAGTATTTT.

The chain joins TRBV27 to TRBJ2-7; 7 bases match TRBD2. V dropped 10 bases and J dropped 0; count of bases not matched to a gene: 12. Per the germline V gene, CDR1 is MNHEY and CDR2 is SMNVEV (reference sequence). CDR3 size: 15 residues. The CDR3 nucleotides are TGTGCCACTAGTTCTCCGCCGGGGGGCTCCTACGAGCAGTACTTC. It specifies CATSSPPGGSYEQYF.

The chain uses TRBV13 and TRBJ2-7; TRBD2 agrees at 8 bases. Germline lookup yields CDR1 PRHDT and CDR2 FYEKMQ (reference sequence). Germline trimming cut 5 bases from V and 0 bases from J; bases unmatched to any gene: 6. CDR3 length: 15 amino acids. The CDR3 nucleotides are TGTGCCAGCAGCCCCCATAGCGGGACCTCCTACGAGCAGTACTTC. Its protein product is CASSPHSGTSYEQYF. Drawing the rest from reference TRBV13 and TRBJ2-7, the complete variable domain is AAGVIQSPRHLIKEKRETATLKCYPIPRHDTVYWYQQGPGQDPQFLISFYEKMQSDKGSIPDRFSAQQFSDYHSELNMSSLELGDSALYFCASSPHSGTSYEQYFGPGTRLTVT.